These 8 T cell receptor beta chains came from one sample sequenced in a study of T cell repertoires in cytomegalovirus infection. TCRdb passed the reads through MiXCR, listing each CDR3 protein once. The sample consists of about 350,000 distinct CDR3 sequences, about 34% of them appearing once. No cognate antigen is known for these TCRs. The source was cultured PBMCs, collected from culture after CMV antigen stimulation. These receptors were obtained from a human donor in good health (CMV status not recorded). Some clones in this sample may be carry-over from other donors' samples.

This clonotype occurred a few times. V is TRBV12-3 or TRBV12-4 and J is TRBJ2-1; the D gene is possibly TRBD2 (6 bases). This CDR3 is 14 amino acids long. Trimming took off 3 bases at V and 7 bases at J, with 13 bases between the two ends. In nucleotides, the CDR3 is TGTGCCAGCAGTTTGACTAGGCGGGGTAATGAGCAGTTCTTC. It specifies CASSLTRRGNEQFF.

This chain links TRBV29-1 with TRBJ2-3, with 10 bases identical to TRBD2. Germline CDR1 is SQVTM and CDR2 is ANQGSEA. The CDR3 runs to 14 residues. V lost 4 bases to trimming and J lost 2 bases; unmatched junction nucleotides: 3. In DNA form, the CDR3 reads TGCAGCGTTGCACTAGCGGGGATCACAGATACGCAGTATTTT. It is translated as CSVALAGITDTQYF.

The chain has TRBV18 and TRBJ2-4; either TRBD1 or TRBD2 may fit D (5 bases each). Germline V gene sequence: CDR1 KGHSH, CDR2 LQKENI. This CDR3 is built from 17 residues. The V end was cut by 1 base, the J end by 3 bases, with 16 bases between. CDR3 sequence: CASSPRIGTGGKNIQYF. The CDR3 coding sequence is TGTGCCAGCTCACCACGCATCGGGACCGGTGGCAAAAACATTCAGTACTTC.

The rearrangement uses TRBV6-2 or TRBV6-3 and TRBJ1-1, with D possibly being TRBD1 (5 bases). From germline, CDR1 is MNHEY and CDR2 SVGEGT. V shed 0 bases and J shed 5 bases, with 7 bases lying between them. This CDR3 has 13 residues. DNA of the CDR3: TGTGCCAGCAGTTACTCGGCAGGGACTGAAGCTTTCTTT. Translated: CASSYSAGTEAFF.

The chain recombines TRBV28 with TRBJ2-7, with TRBD1 identical over 7 bases. Looked up from germline, CDR1 is MDHEN and CDR2 is SYDVKM. The CDR3 consists of 12 residues. The V and J ends lost 10 bases and 5 bases, in that order; junction bases with no gene match: 8. The CDR3 protein is CATNDRADEQYF. In DNA, the CDR3 is TGTGCCACCAACGACAGGGCGGACGAGCAGTACTTC.

The rearrangement joins TRBV7-6 to TRBJ2-5; D unresolved. CDR1 and CDR2 (germline): SGHVS, FNYEAQ. V was trimmed by 5 bases and J by 4 bases, leaving 14 bases between them. The CDR3 spans 14 residues. CDR3 region: CASSGFASRETQYF. The DNA of the CDR3 is TGTGCCAGCAGCGGATTCGCCTCCAGAGAGACCCAGTACTTC.

This sequence joins TRBV19 and TRBJ2-3; D is unresolved. This CDR3 spans 14 amino acids. Germline V gene data show CDR1 as LNHDA and CDR2 as SQIVND (reference sequence). V lost 5 bases and J lost 2, with 11 bases in between. DNA for the CDR3: TGTGCCAGTAGTTCAGTGGGATTCACAGATACGCAGTATTTT. Protein sequence: CASSSVGFTDTQYF.

CDR3 nucleotides: TGTGCCAGCAAAAGGACCGCAAGCTCTGGAAACACCATATATTTT. It yields the protein CASKRTASSGNTIYF. V usage is TRBV6-1 and J usage is TRBJ1-3; D remains unclear. V was trimmed by 7 bases and J by 0 bases, leaving 13 bases between them. This CDR3 is built from 15 residues. The germline V gene has CDR1 MNHNS and CDR2 SASEGT.